These T cell receptor beta chains were read from a single sample in a study of blood T cells in healthy people across ages. TCRdb processed the 5' RACE reads anew with MiXCR; each CDR3 protein has one entry. The sample includes 630,000 or so distinct CDR3 sequences, about 34% of them seen just once. Sequenced material: blood. Receptors were obtained from a woman older than 75 in good health. Each CDR3 is given without its conserved first and last residue. The order of the fields is J gene, V gene, CDR3 protein.

TRBJ2-1 | TRBV4-3 | ASSQEPGGHNEQF
TRBJ2-5 | TRBV6-2/TRBV6-3 | ASSRPPGSGETQY
TRBJ1-2 | TRBV28 | ASPGQTIYGYT
TRBJ1-6 | TRBV27 | ASSGRNSPLH
TRBJ1-2 | TRBV5-1 | ASSRESGANYGYT
TRBJ2-1 | TRBV5-1 | ASSLYAGGGFNEQF
TRBJ2-1 | TRBV4-2 | ASSPLIAGLSNEQF
TRBJ1-1 | TRBV20-1 | SASEQAMNTEAF
TRBJ2-5 | TRBV6-5 | ASSYATSTKAQY
TRBJ2-3 | TRBV20-1 | SADIAGGGDTQY
TRBJ1-2 | TRBV3-1 | ASSPGTGPSLYGYT